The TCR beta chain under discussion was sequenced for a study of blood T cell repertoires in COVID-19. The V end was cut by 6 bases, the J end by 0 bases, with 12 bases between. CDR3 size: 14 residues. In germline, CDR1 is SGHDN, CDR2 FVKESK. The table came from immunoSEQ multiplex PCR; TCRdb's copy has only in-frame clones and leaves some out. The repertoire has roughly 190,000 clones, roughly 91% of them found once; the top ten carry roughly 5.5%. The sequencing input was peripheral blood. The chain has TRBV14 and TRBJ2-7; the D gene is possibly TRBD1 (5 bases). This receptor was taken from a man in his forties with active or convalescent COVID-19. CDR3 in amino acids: CASSRYGASYEQYF. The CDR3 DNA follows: TGTGCCAGCAGTCGATATGGGGCCTCCTACGAGCAGTACTTC.